The 25 T cell receptor beta chains in this list originate from one sample, sequenced in a study of cytomegalovirus exposure and HLA in healthy donors. PCR amplification relied on 60 Vbeta primers (plus 13 Jbeta primers). The protocol was immunoSEQ multiplex PCR, while the TCRdb copy is restricted to in-frame clones and leaves out a portion. Reported are around 160,000 clones; the ten largest clones contain around 1.5%. Sequencing used PBMCs. All receptors derive from a woman aged 45-59 years in good health and CMV-seronegative.

This chain links TRBV9 with TRBJ1-2; 8 positions match TRBD1. Germline assignment: CDR1 SGDLS and CDR2 YYNGEE. This CDR3 has 15 residues. J was trimmed by 4 bases and V by 3 bases; bases with no gene match: 8. The CDR3 region is CASSGPDRARYGYTF. In DNA form, the CDR3 reads TGTGCCAGCAGCGGTCCGGACAGGGCTCGCTATGGCTACACCTTC.

The chain is built from TRBV20-1 and TRBJ2-7, with 7 bases aligning to TRBD2. Germline values: CDR1 DFQATT, CDR2 SNEGSKA (reference sequence). The CDR3 length is 11 residues. J lost 4 bases, V lost 3 bases, and 0 bases had no gene match. The CDR3 coding sequence is TGCAGTGCTAGCGGGGGGTACGAGCAGTACTTC. It codes for CSASGGYEQYF.

This chain links TRBV15 with TRBJ1-2; 10 nucleotides agree with TRBD1. V shed 0 bases, J shed 0 bases, and the junction held 7 bases outside the gene matches. The CDR3 totals 18 residues. Germline loops: CDR1 LNHNV, CDR2 YYDKDF (reference sequence). CDR3 nucleotide sequence: TGTGCCACCAGCAGAGAATTAGGGACAGGGGAAGCTAACTATGGCTACACCTTC. Encoded protein: CATSRELGTGEANYGYTF.

The chain recombines TRBV27 with TRBJ1-2; 8 bases map to TRBD1. CDR1 MNHEY and CDR2 SMNVEV come from the germline V gene (reference sequence). Trimming cost V 5 bases and J 8 bases; bases outside gene matches: 7. The CDR3 is 13 amino acids. The CDR3 DNA reads TGTGCCAGCAGTACGACAGGGGTCGGGGGCTACACCTTC. Translated, it gives CASSTTGVGGYTF.

The chain is built from TRBV6-6 and TRBJ1-4, with 8 bases matching TRBD1. V lost 6 bases to trimming and J lost 17 bases; unmatched junction nucleotides: 8. CDR1 and CDR2 (germline): MNHNY, SVGAGI (reference sequence). There are 11 residues in the CDR3. The CDR3 coding sequence is TGTGCCAGCAGCACGGGACAGGAATTCTTTTTT. Translated, it gives CASSTGQEFFF.

This chain uses TRBV19 with TRBJ2-1, with 7 bases aligning to TRBD2. Germline trimming cut 7 bases from V and 2 bases from J; bases unmatched to any gene: 11. Per the germline V gene, CDR1 is LNHDA and CDR2 is SQIVND (reference sequence). CDR3 length: 16 residues. For the CDR3, the DNA is TGTGCCAGTAACTCTCCAGCGGGAAAGGCCTACAATGAGCAGTTCTTC. It codes for CASNSPAGKAYNEQFF.

J is TRBJ2-7 and V is TRBV6-6, with D unclear. The CDR3 has 13 residues. Trimming left V 2 bases short and J 2 bases short, with 7 bases between. CDR1 is MNHNY and CDR2 is SVGAGI in the germline V gene (reference sequence). As DNA, the CDR3 is TGTGCCAGCAGTTACGATAGAACCTACGAGCAGTACTTC. Translated: CASSYDRTYEQYF.

CDR3 sequence: CASSLAWREGGPQYF. The CDR3 DNA is TGTGCCAGCAGCTTGGCGTGGCGGGAGGGAGGTCCGCAGTATTTT. The genes are TRBV7-2 and TRBJ2-3; 9 positions match TRBD2. The CDR3 contains 15 residues. Per germline, CDR1 SGHTA and CDR2 FQGNSA. The V and J ends lost 3 bases and 10 bases, in that order; junction bases with no gene match: 11.

The rearrangement joins TRBV19 to TRBJ1-5, with 9 nucleotides matching TRBD1. V lost 10 bases, J lost 6 bases, and 13 bases stayed unmatched. This CDR3 has 15 amino acids. Per germline, CDR1 LNHDA and CDR2 SQIVND (reference sequence). CDR3 sequence: CATLPRDRDGQPQHF. The CDR3 bases are TGTGCCACCCTACCCCGGGACAGGGACGGTCAGCCCCAGCATTTT.

The J gene is TRBJ1-6, the V gene TRBV5-1; D possibly corresponds to TRBD1 (5 bases). Germline CDR1 reads SGHRS; CDR2 reads YFSETQ. Trimming took 4 bases from V and 7 from J, leaving 18 bases between them. The CDR3 consists of 16 residues. The CDR3: CASSPQAKLTNSPLHF. The CDR3 DNA sequence: TGCGCCAGCAGCCCACAGGCGAAACTTACAAATTCACCCCTCCACTTT.

Here the CDR3 DNA reads TGTGCCAGCAGCTTGGGGGGGACAAACACCGGGGAGCTGTTTTTT. It is translated as CASSLGGTNTGELFF. V is TRBV5-4 and J is TRBJ2-2, with D maybe TRBD1 (6 bases). CDR1 is SGHNT and CDR2 is YYREEE in the germline V gene (reference sequence). This CDR3 is built from 15 residues. V was pared by 0 bases and J by 2 bases, with 8 bases between.

The V and J genes are TRBV9 and TRBJ1-5; no reliable D call. Germline values: CDR1 SGDLS, CDR2 YYNGEE. Trimming took 0 bases from V and 6 from J, leaving 10 bases between them. This CDR3 has 14 residues. The CDR3 DNA follows: TGTGCCAGCAGCGTAGATCAGGCCGGTCAGCCCCAGCATTTT. Translated: CASSVDQAGQPQHF.

The V call is TRBV27, the J call TRBJ2-3, with D maybe TRBD2 (6 bases). Per germline, CDR1 MNHEY and CDR2 SMNVEV (reference sequence). The V end lost 5 bases, the J end lost 7 bases, and 13 bases lay between the germline ends. This CDR3 comprises 13 residues. In DNA, the CDR3 is TGTGCCAGCAGTCTTGCGGGACTTAATACGCAGTATTTT. Amino acid sequence: CASSLAGLNTQYF.

CDR3 protein: CASSLIYRTGKETQYF. In DNA, the CDR3 is TGTGCCAGCAGTTTAATATACCGGACAGGGAAAGAGACCCAGTACTTC. The V gene is TRBV28, the J gene TRBJ2-5; 8 bases agree with TRBD1. Per germline, CDR1 MDHEN and CDR2 SYDVKM. V trimming: 2 bases; J trimming: 3 bases; junction bases outside the gene matches: 8. The CDR3 spans 16 residues.

The genes are TRBV4-1 and TRBJ2-5; a possible D gene is TRBD1 (6 bases). Gene TRBJ2-7 matches the end of the DNA better, so the J call may be wrong. Germline assignment: CDR1 MGHRA and CDR2 YSYEKL. The CDR3 sequence is 15 residues long. CDR3 nucleotide sequence: TGCGCCAGCAGCCAGGGCAGGGGCGGGCCCTACGAGCAGTACTTC. It encodes CASSQGRGGPYEQYF.

The chain uses TRBV6-5 and TRBJ2-1; D may be TRBD1 (6 bases). V lost 5 bases and J lost 2, with 10 bases in between. The CDR3 is 14 amino acids. The V gene's germline CDR1 is MNHEY and CDR2 SVGAGI. CDR3: CASSLRTAYNEQFF. The CDR3 DNA is TGTGCCAGCAGTCTTCGGACAGCCTACAATGAGCAGTTCTTC.

The chain employs TRBV5-8 and TRBJ2-7; possible D gene TRBD2, 6 bases. Trimming stripped 4 bases from V and 0 bases from J, with 14 bases between. From germline, CDR1 is SGHTS and CDR2 YDEGEE. This CDR3 spans 15 amino acids. This chain's CDR3 is CASSLRYSGSYEQYF. In DNA, the CDR3 is TGTGCCAGCAGCCTACGTTATAGCGGCTCCTACGAGCAGTACTTC.

A word on this clone: Other nucleotide sequences in the sample specify the same CDR3. The CDR3 nucleotides are TGTGCCAGCAGCGTAGGCGGTGCCCAGGGCCAAACTGAAGCTTTCTTT. This codes for CASSVGGAQGQTEAFF. The rearrangement links TRBV9 to TRBJ1-1, with D perhaps matching TRBD1 (5 bases). Germline lookup yields CDR1 SGDLS and CDR2 YYNGEE. There are 16 residues in the CDR3. Trimming pared 0 bases from V and 5 bases from J, leaving 17 bases between. Complete variable domain (other parts from reference TRBV9 and TRBJ1-1): DSGVTQTPKHLITATGQRVTLRCSPRSGDLSVYWYQQSLDQGLQFLIQYYNGEERAKGNILERFSAQQFPDLHSELNLSSLELGDSALYFCASSVGGAQGQTEAFFGQGTRLTVV.

The rearrangement joins TRBV19 to TRBJ2-2; TRBD1 aligns across 8 bases. The CDR3 covers 18 residues. CDR1 and CDR2 from the germline V gene are LNHDA and SQIVND (reference sequence). Trimming at V came to 5 bases and at J to 1 base, leaving 12 bases not matched to a gene. The CDR3 DNA reads TGTGCCAGTAGTCCAAAGGACAGGGAGATTGTGAACACCGGGGAGCTGTTTTTT. Translation: CASSPKDREIVNTGELFF.

The V gene is TRBV2, the J gene TRBJ1-1; D uncertain. V was cut by 4 bases and J by 1 base, with 7 bases left in between. The V gene's germline CDR1 is SNHLY and CDR2 FYNNEI. The CDR3 contains 13 residues. CDR3 sequence: CASSVGENTEAFF. The CDR3 DNA sequence: TGTGCCAGCAGTGTAGGAGAGAACACTGAAGCTTTCTTT. Together with reference TRBV2 and TRBJ1-1, the CDR3 gives the full variable domain: EPEVTQTPSHQVTQMGQEVILRCVPISNHLYFYWYRQILGQKVEFLVSFYNNEISEKSEIFDDQFSVERPDGSNFTLKIRSTKLEDSAMYFCASSVGENTEAFFGQGTRLTVV.

The chain recombines TRBV6-6 with TRBJ2-5; 12 bases match TRBD2. The CDR3 loop spans 15 amino acids. Germline CDR1 MNHNY, CDR2 SVGAGI (reference sequence). The trim removed 7 bases at V and 4 bases at J, leaving 7 bases unmatched. The CDR3 here is CASTQTSGGIETQYF. The CDR3 DNA reads as TGTGCCAGCACCCAAACTAGCGGGGGGATAGAGACCCAGTACTTC.

Details on this clone: A read error may produce the germline difference seen at one junction end. The V gene is TRBV18, the J gene TRBJ2-1, with TRBD2 identical over 14 bases. The germline V gene encodes CDR1 KGHSH and CDR2 LQKENI. CDR3 length: 19 residues. The CDR3 DNA is TGTGCCAGCTCATCACCGGGACTAGCGGGAGCGGGCCGCCCCAATGAGCAGTTCTTC. This codes for CASSSPGLAGAGRPNEQFF. Full variable domain (outside the CDR3, taken from reference TRBV18 and TRBJ2-1): NAGVMQNPRHLVRRRGQEARLRCSPMKGHSHVYWYRQLPEEGLKFMVYLQKENIIDESGMPKERFSAEFPKEGPSILRIQQVVRGDSAAYFCASSSPGLAGAGRPNEQFFGPGTRLTVL.

The genes are TRBV28 and TRBJ2-2; 12 bases map to TRBD2. V trimming: 4 bases; J trimming: 6 bases; junction bases outside the gene matches: 3. This CDR3 comprises 15 residues. The V gene's germline CDR1 is MDHEN and CDR2 SYDVKM. CDR3 in amino acids: CASSSRLAGAGELFF. CDR3 nucleotide sequence: TGTGCCAGCAGTTCGCGACTAGCGGGAGCCGGGGAGCTGTTTTTT.

The chain is built from TRBV4-2 and TRBJ2-1, with 12 bases fitting TRBD2. CDR1 LGHNA and CDR2 YNFKEQ come from the germline V gene. Trimming at V came to 3 bases and at J to 4 bases, leaving 7 bases not matched to a gene. This CDR3 has 17 amino acids. The CDR3 nucleotides are TGTGCCAGCAGCCAGGACCGACTAGCGGGGGCTTACAATGAGCAGTTCTTC. Its protein is CASSQDRLAGAYNEQFF.

The chain couples TRBV4-1 to TRBJ2-7, with D hard to call. Trimming removed 0 bases from V and 2 bases from J, with 14 bases in between. Germline CDR1 and CDR2: MGHRA and YSYEKL. CDR3 length: 16 residues. The CDR3 protein is CASSQDVQILTYEQYF. The CDR3 nucleotides read TGCGCCAGCAGCCAAGATGTGCAGATACTAACCTACGAGCAGTACTTC.